The 17 T cell receptor beta chains below come from one sample, sequenced in a study of shared clonotypes between healthy human individuals. Only in-frame clones appear in the TCRdb table, and some are missing; sequencing was by immunoSEQ multiplex PCR. Of about 2 million clones in the sample, over 85% were seen once. In the naive CD8 group, cells lacked CD45RO and were positively selected for CCR7, so terminally differentiated effector memory CD45RA+ cells were left out. The sample taken for sequencing was naive CD8+ T cells sorted from blood. All receptors derive from a man between 18 and 29 years old in good health.

The rearrangement links TRBV5-1 to TRBJ2-4; D gene ambiguous. V was pared by 3 bases and J by 1 base, with 17 bases between. Per germline, CDR1 SGHRS and CDR2 YFSETQ. The CDR3 spans 17 residues. The CDR3 protein is CASSWTGTAAAKNIQYF. The CDR3 DNA reads TGCGCCAGCAGCTGGACCGGAACAGCAGCTGCCAAAAACATTCAGTACTTC.

V is TRBV27 and J is TRBJ2-1, with D tentatively TRBD2 (5 bases). Looked up from germline, CDR1 is MNHEY and CDR2 is SMNVEV (reference sequence). The CDR3 runs 13 residues. V was pared by 7 bases and J by 6 bases, with 13 bases between. This CDR3 is CASTPRAGNEQFF. CDR3 nucleotide sequence: TGTGCCAGCACCCCTAGGGCGGGCAATGAGCAGTTCTTC.

The chain is built from TRBV5-1 and TRBJ1-1; 7 positions match TRBD1. J gave up 7 bases and V 3 bases, and 6 bases lay outside the gene matches. Germline V gives CDR1 SGHRS, CDR2 YFSETQ. The CDR3 length is 13 residues. CDR3 in DNA: TGCGCCAGCAGCTCTTTAGACAGGGATGAAGCTTTCTTT. This codes for CASSSLDRDEAFF.

J is TRBJ1-1 and V is TRBV7-2; D not resolved. The germline CDR1 and CDR2 sequences are SGHTA and FQGNSA. The CDR3 totals 13 residues. Trimming removed 6 bases from V and 1 base from J, with 9 bases in between. CDR3 in DNA: TGTGCCAGCAGACAACTAGGGAACACTGAAGCTTTCTTT. Translation gives CASRQLGNTEAFF.

This chain connects TRBV7-2 to TRBJ2-2, with unresolved D. This CDR3 comprises 13 residues. Germline lookup yields CDR1 SGHTA and CDR2 FQGNSA. The germline V and J ends were trimmed by 8 bases and 5 bases, with 12 bases remaining between them. CDR3 sequence: CASSTYQTGELFF. The CDR3 DNA reads TGTGCCAGCTCAACATACCAAACCGGGGAGCTGTTTTTT.

In DNA, the CDR3 is TGTGCCAGCAGCTTAGGGGGCACAAAACTGTTTTTT. It yields the protein CASSLGGTKLFF. The chain couples TRBV11-2 to TRBJ1-4, with TRBD1 as a possible D gene (5 bases). CDR3 length: 12 residues. Trimming stripped 1 base from V and 10 bases from J, with 7 bases between. Germline CDR1 reads SGHAT; CDR2 reads FQNNGV. Full variable domain (outside the CDR3, taken from reference TRBV11-2 and TRBJ1-4): EAGVAQSPRYKIIEKRQSVAFWCNPISGHATLYWYQQILGQGPKLLIQFQNNGVVDDSQLPKDRFSAERLKGVDSTLKIQPAKLEDSAVYLCASSLGGTKLFFGSGTQLSVL.

This clone has a single count. This chain uses TRBV7-2 with TRBJ1-2; a weak D match, TRBD1 (6 bases). Trimming shortened V by 3 bases and J by 2 bases, and 7 bases separated the two germline ends. This CDR3 contains 13 residues. Germline CDR1 and CDR2: SGHTA and FQGNSA. The CDR3 nucleotides read TGTGCCAGCAGCTTTGGACAGAACTATGGCTACACCTTC. It encodes CASSFGQNYGYTF.

This sequence joins TRBV5-1 and TRBJ2-5, with D perhaps given as TRBD1 or TRBD2 (5 bases each). From germline, CDR1 is SGHRS and CDR2 YFSETQ. This CDR3 has 16 amino acids. Trimming removed 0 bases at V and 0 bases at J, with 12 bases between. CDR3 amino acids: CASSLEGPSYQETQYF. The CDR3 DNA reads TGCGCCAGCAGCTTGGAGGGACCCTCCTACCAAGAGACCCAGTACTTC.

The rearrangement links TRBV2 to TRBJ1-2; unclear D gene. Germline values: CDR1 SNHLY, CDR2 FYNNEI. The ends were cut back, 6 bases at V and 5 bases at J, with 10 bases in the middle. This CDR3 has 12 amino acids. Here the CDR3 reads CASRAREYGYTF. The CDR3 DNA reads TGTGCCAGCAGGGCTCGGGAGTATGGCTACACCTTC.

J is TRBJ2-1 and V is TRBV9; D is uncertain. CDR3 size: 15 residues. The germline V gene has CDR1 SGDLS and CDR2 YYNGEE. V gave up 0 bases and J gave up 3 bases, with 10 bases separating them. The CDR3 DNA follows: TGTGCCAGCAGCGTAGAAGGCGCCGACTACAATGAGCAGTTCTTC. Protein sequence: CASSVEGADYNEQFF.

The V gene is TRBV6-6, the J gene TRBJ2-7; maybe TRBD2 (6 bases). The germline V gene has CDR1 MNHNY and CDR2 SVGAGI (reference sequence). Trimming removed 0 bases from V and 4 bases from J, with 13 bases in between. This CDR3 is built from 15 residues. The CDR3 sequence is CASSYSMGGLYEQYF. The CDR3 DNA is TGTGCCAGCAGTTACTCGATGGGAGGACTGTACGAGCAGTACTTC.

The V and J genes are TRBV27 and TRBJ2-7; 13 nucleotides agree with TRBD2. The CDR3 has 17 residues. J was trimmed by 3 bases and V by 8 bases; bases with no gene match: 13. From germline, CDR1 is MNHEY and CDR2 SMNVEV (reference sequence). The CDR3 DNA sequence: TGTGCCAGCCAAACGGAGGGACTAGCGGGGACTCACTACGAGCAGTACTTC. It yields the protein CASQTEGLAGTHYEQYF.

With respect to this clone: One junction end does not reproduce the germline sequence, and a read error may be involved. For the CDR3, the DNA is TGTGCTAGCAGCCCGGCGGGGGGACCCTCCTACGAGCAGTACTTC. This gives the protein CASSPAGGPSYEQYF. The chain links TRBV7-7 to TRBJ2-7; 8 nucleotides line up with TRBD2. CDR3 length: 15 residues. Germline lookup yields CDR1 SSHAT and CDR2 FNYEAQ (reference sequence).

The rearrangement uses TRBV6-1 and TRBJ2-3; 14 bases line up with TRBD2. The germline V gene has CDR1 MNHNS and CDR2 SASEGT. V shed 2 bases, J shed 6 bases, and the junction held 10 bases outside the gene matches. CDR3 length: 18 amino acids. CDR3: CASSEHGPGLAGADTQYF. The CDR3 coding sequence is TGTGCCAGCAGTGAACATGGGCCGGGACTAGCGGGAGCTGATACGCAGTATTTT.

This chain uses TRBV30 with TRBJ2-7; D unresolved. Trimming removed 2 bases at V and 4 bases at J, with 12 bases between. The CDR3 sequence is 13 residues long. In germline, CDR1 is GTSNPN, CDR2 SVGIG (reference sequence). CDR3: CAWSWGERYEQYF. The CDR3 DNA is TGTGCCTGGAGTTGGGGTGAACGGTACGAGCAGTACTTC.

The rearrangement joins TRBV7-3 to TRBJ2-5, with TRBD2 identical over 8 bases. J gave up 9 bases and V 1 base, and 4 bases lay outside the gene matches. CDR3 length equals 13 residues. The V gene's germline CDR1 is SGHTA and CDR2 FQGTGA. CDR3 amino acids: CASSLNGGEAQYF. The CDR3 DNA follows: TGTGCCAGCAGCTTAAACGGGGGGGAGGCCCAGTACTTC.

The V gene is TRBV30, the J gene TRBJ2-3; D ambiguous. The CDR3 has 14 residues. Germline loops: CDR1 GTSNPN, CDR2 SVGIG (reference sequence). Trimming shortened V by 2 bases and J by 3 bases, and 12 bases separated the two germline ends. CDR3 sequence (DNA): TGTGCCTGGAGTTTTTCGGGCTTGACAGATACGCAGTATTTT. This sequence encodes CAWSFSGLTDTQYF. Full variable domain (missing parts from reference TRBV30 and TRBJ2-3): SQTIHQWPATLVQPVGSPLSLECTVEGTSNPNLYWYRQAAGRGLQLLFYSVGIGQISSEVPQNLSASRPQDRQFILSSKKLLLSDSGFYLCAWSFSGLTDTQYFGPGTRLTVL.